This T cell receptor (beta chain) came from a study of T cells after yellow fever vaccination. The overall study: Preparation of the low-cell-number fractions used SMART-Seq v4 Ultra Low Input. Broader study findings: FACS-sorted repertoires might harbor abundant contaminating clonotypes from the bulk population. The appearance of a small share of clonotypes in both CD4 and CD8 compartments was observed.

TCRdb recomputed calls from the 5' RACE reads with MiXCR, one row per CDR3 protein. The table includes about 550,000 distinct CDR3 sequences, about 19% detected once. This clonotype was counted only a few times. Its antigen is undetermined. This CDR3 spans 13 amino acids. Germline-derived CDR1 and CDR2 are KGHSH and LQKENI. With 4 bases removed from V and 2 bases from J, the gap between germline ends came to 8 bases. This clonotype was sampled from a man between 25 and 39 years old who received the YFV17D yellow fever vaccine. V gene TRBV18 combines with J gene TRBJ2-5; no reliable D call. This specimen was PBMCs, taken 15 days after the yellow fever booster vaccination. The CDR3 reads CASSLDTQETQYF. The CDR3 nucleotides are TGTGCCAGCTCACTAGACACGCAAGAGACCCAGTACTTC. Full variable domain (rest looked up from reference TRBV18 and TRBJ2-5): NAGVMQNPRHLVRRRGQEARLRCSPMKGHSHVYWYRQLPEEGLKFMVYLQKENIIDESGMPKERFSAEFPKEGPSILRIQQVVRGDSAAYFCASSLDTQETQYFGPGTRLLVL.